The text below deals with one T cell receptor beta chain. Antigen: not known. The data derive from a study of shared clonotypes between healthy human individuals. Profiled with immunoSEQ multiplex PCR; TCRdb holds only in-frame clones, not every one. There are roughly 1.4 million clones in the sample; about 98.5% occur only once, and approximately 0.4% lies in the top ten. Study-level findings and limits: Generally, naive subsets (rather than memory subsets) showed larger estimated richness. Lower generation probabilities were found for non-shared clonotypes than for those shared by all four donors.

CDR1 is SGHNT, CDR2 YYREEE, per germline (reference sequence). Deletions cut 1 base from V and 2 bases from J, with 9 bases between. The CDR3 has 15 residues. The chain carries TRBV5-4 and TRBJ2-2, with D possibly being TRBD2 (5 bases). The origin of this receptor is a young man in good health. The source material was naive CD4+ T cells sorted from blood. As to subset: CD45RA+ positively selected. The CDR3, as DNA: TGTGCCAGCAGCTTGATCGGGATCAACACCGGGGAGCTGTTTTTT. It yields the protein CASSLIGINTGELFF. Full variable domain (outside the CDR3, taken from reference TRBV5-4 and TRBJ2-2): ETGVTQSPTHLIKTRGQQVTLRCSSQSGHNTVSWYQQALGQGPQFIFQYYREEENGRGNFPPRFSGLQFPNYSSELNVNALELDDSALYLCASSLIGINTGELFFGEGSRLTVL.